The T cell receptor beta chain under discussion was sequenced for a study of blood T cell repertoires in COVID-19. About the research overall: The United States, Italy and Spain provided the acute and convalescent COVID-19 samples. T cells, B-cell-depleted T cells, or PBMCs provided the cDNA or gDNA that served as material.

As processed by the authors: Nucleated cell number was recorded as an estimate derived from reference gene primer amplification. Generated by immunoSEQ multiplex PCR, the TCRdb table keeps only in-frame clones and is missing some. Clone size and the V and J calls come from that table; the DNA yielded D and trimming. The top ten hold about 0.81% of the sample, which has almost 200,000 clones, 85% to 90% seen once. Trimming pared 5 bases from V and 7 bases from J, leaving 18 bases between. The CDR3 is 15 amino acids. Germline V gene lookup returns CDR1 SGHTA and CDR2 FQGNSA. Material: peripheral blood. The chain combines TRBV7-2 with TRBJ1-3, with D uncertain. This TCR was sampled from a woman between 65 and 79 years old with acute or convalescent COVID-19. The DNA of the CDR3 is TGTGCCAGCAGCCAGCGCAGTTCGGTTGGTAACACCATATATTTT. Translated: CASSQRSSVGNTIYF.